Sequencing of this TCR beta chain was carried out in a study of T cell responses to AZD1222 COVID-19 vaccine. Details on this clone: Its antigen is undetermined.

Study outcomes and limitations: Within unmutated variant regions lay the reported targets of nearly half of spike-specific TCRs. The donor group comprised mostly white British people and more females; the analysis possibly underestimated clonal diversity.

Assay used: immunoSEQ multiplex PCR; TCRdb lists only in-frame clones, some missing. The sample includes about 140,000 clones, around 90% of them seen just once. Germline V CDR1 and CDR2: SQVTM, ANQGSEA. The CDR3 is 14 amino acids. The V end lost 6 bases, the J end lost 9 bases, and 21 bases lay between the germline ends. The rearrangement joins TRBV29-1 to TRBJ2-1, with D perhaps matching TRBD2 (5 bases). Material: peripheral blood, obtained 28 days after the second AZD1222 dose. The receptor was isolated from an adult who received the AZD1222 COVID-19 vaccine. CDR3 coding DNA: TGCAGCGTCCCTGGGTGGCGGAGGATGGGTGAGCAGTTCTTC. It translates to CSVPGWRRMGEQFF.